One sample yielded the 29 T cell receptor beta chains listed below, sequenced in a study of blood T cells in healthy people across ages. Together with a sample-barcoded 5' primer, a J-beta primer mix was included in a second PCR lasting about 6 to 11 cycles. TCRdb analysed the 5' RACE reads with MiXCR anew, one entry per CDR3 protein. The sample shows about a million distinct CDR3 sequences, roughly 48% of them seen only once. Sequenced input: blood. The receptor set was obtained from a man under 40 in good health.

The J gene is TRBJ2-7, the V gene TRBV20-1; D remains unclear. Per the germline V gene, CDR1 is DFQATT and CDR2 is SNEGSKA (reference sequence). CDR3 length: 13 residues. The germline V and J ends were trimmed by 5 bases and 4 bases, with 15 bases remaining between them. CDR3 loop: CSAAPEAAYEQYF. Written as DNA, the CDR3 is TGCAGTGCTGCGCCCGAGGCCGCGTACGAGCAGTACTTC.

The chain links TRBV4-2 to TRBJ2-7; 8 bases match TRBD2. The CDR3 sequence is 16 residues long. Germline values: CDR1 LGHNA, CDR2 YNFKEQ. Losses at the gene ends were 0 bases for V and 0 bases for J; bases not matched to a gene: 4. DNA of the CDR3: TGTGCCAGCAGCCAAGACAGCGGGGGACCCTCCTACGAGCAGTACTTC. It codes for CASSQDSGGPSYEQYF.

V usage is TRBV20-1 and J usage is TRBJ2-3; D is undetermined. CDR1 and CDR2 from the germline V gene are DFQATT and SNEGSKA (reference sequence). The V gene lost 0 bases and the J gene lost 4 bases, with 17 bases spanning the gap. The CDR3 sequence is 16 residues long. CDR3 residues: CSARDPHRRVADTQYF. DNA for the CDR3: TGCAGTGCTAGAGATCCCCACCGCCGGGTCGCAGATACGCAGTATTTT.

V is TRBV15 and J is TRBJ2-3; D is uncertain. Germline CDR1 and CDR2: LNHNV and YYDKDF (reference sequence). V shed 1 base and J shed 2 bases, with 7 bases lying between them. This CDR3 is 14 amino acids long. The CDR3: CATSRGSDTDTQYF. The CDR3 coding sequence is TGTGCCACCAGCAGAGGATCCGACACAGATACGCAGTATTTT.

The rearrangement links TRBV2 to TRBJ2-5; 7 positions match TRBD1. V gave up 7 bases and J gave up 3 bases; unmatched junction bases: 5. CDR3 length equals 13 residues. CDR1 and CDR2 (germline): SNHLY, FYNNEI. CDR3 DNA: TGTGCCAGCAAGACGACAGGGAAAGAGACCCAGTACTTC. Translating gives CASKTTGKETQYF. Using reference TRBV2 and TRBJ2-5 for the parts outside the CDR3, the full variable domain is EPEVTQTPSHQVTQMGQEVILRCVPISNHLYFYWYRQILGQKVEFLVSFYNNEISEKSEIFDDQFSVERPDGSNFTLKIRSTKLEDSAMYFCASKTTGKETQYFGPGTRLLVL.

The CDR3 bases are TGTGCCAGCAGTTTAATAGGCAGGGGGGTTAGCTCCTACGAGCAGTACTTC. This encodes CASSLIGRGVSSYEQYF. The genes are TRBV28 and TRBJ2-7; tentative D call: TRBD1 (7 bases). The CDR3 is made up of 17 amino acids. V was pared by 2 bases and J by 0 bases, with 17 bases between. Germline V gives CDR1 MDHEN, CDR2 SYDVKM.

This clonotype was counted once. The rearrangement joins TRBV7-9 to TRBJ2-3, with 7 bases identical to TRBD1. Germline CDR1 SEHNR, CDR2 FQNEAQ (reference sequence). CDR3 length: 14 residues. After removal of 5 bases from V and 3 bases from J, the junction contained 5 bases not matched to a gene. The CDR3 reads CASSPTGMTDTQYF. The CDR3, as DNA: TGTGCCAGCAGCCCGACAGGGATGACAGATACGCAGTATTTT.

The chain links TRBV6-2 or TRBV6-3 to TRBJ2-7; D might be TRBD1 (6 bases). Looked up from germline, CDR1 is MNHEY and CDR2 is SVGEGT. The CDR3 length is 13 residues. The V end lost 7 bases, the J end lost 3 bases, and 13 bases lay between the germline ends. CDR3 loop: CASKTTGIYEQYF. CDR3 nucleotide sequence: TGTGCCAGCAAGACAACAGGGATCTACGAGCAGTACTTC.

This clonotype was observed a handful of times. The chain joins TRBV4-1 to TRBJ2-6; unclear D gene. The CDR3 extends over 18 amino acids. Per germline, CDR1 MGHRA and CDR2 YSYEKL. V shed 0 bases and J shed 2 bases, with 14 bases lying between them. CDR3 amino acids: CASSQDGQVLAGANVLTF. The CDR3 nucleotides read TGCGCCAGCAGCCAAGATGGCCAGGTCTTAGCTGGGGCCAACGTCCTGACTTTC.

The rearrangement joins TRBV2 to TRBJ2-7, with TRBD2 matching over 12 bases. CDR3 length equals 16 residues. Per the germline V gene, CDR1 is SNHLY and CDR2 is FYNNEI. J gave up 0 bases and V 5 bases, and 5 bases lay outside the gene matches. The CDR3 DNA reads TGTGCCAGCAGTCGAACTAGCGGGGGGAGCTCCTACGAGCAGTACTTC. Protein product: CASSRTSGGSSYEQYF.

This clonotype has more than one count but fewer than ten. The chain is built from TRBV27 and TRBJ1-1; D is perhaps TRBD1 (6 bases). This CDR3 has 13 residues. Germline CDR1 reads MNHEY; CDR2 reads SMNVEV (reference sequence). V was clipped by 2 bases and J by 8 bases, with 12 bases between them. This CDR3 is CASSLATGTEAFF. The DNA for the CDR3 is TGTGCCAGCAGTTTAGCTACGGGGACAGAAGCTTTCTTT.

The table lists this clonotype with a count of one. The chain couples TRBV18 to TRBJ1-2, with D unclear. The CDR3 totals 16 residues. With 2 bases removed from V and 0 bases from J, the gap between germline ends came to 13 bases. The germline gives CDR1 KGHSH, CDR2 LQKENI. CDR3 sequence reads: CASSPTPTVANYGYTF. CDR3 DNA: TGTGCCAGCTCACCAACCCCCACAGTAGCTAACTATGGCTACACCTTC. Together with reference TRBV18 and TRBJ1-2, the CDR3 gives the full variable domain: NAGVMQNPRHLVRRRGQEARLRCSPMKGHSHVYWYRQLPEEGLKFMVYLQKENIIDESGMPKERFSAEFPKEGPSILRIQQVVRGDSAAYFCASSPTPTVANYGYTFGSGTRLTVV.

The J gene is TRBJ1-2, the V gene TRBV3-1; D gene uncertain. The CDR3 covers 15 residues. Trimming shortened V by 0 bases and J by 5 bases, and 13 bases separated the two germline ends. CDR1 is LGHDT and CDR2 is YNNKEL in the germline V gene (reference sequence). CDR3 protein: CASSQEMRQGYGYTF. CDR3 DNA: TGTGCCAGCAGCCAAGAGATGAGGCAAGGGTATGGCTACACCTTC.

The J gene is TRBJ2-7, the V gene TRBV7-9, with D possibly TRBD1 on 7 matching bases. The germline gives CDR1 SEHNR, CDR2 FQNEAQ (reference sequence). V was pared by 5 bases and J by 0 bases, with 11 bases between. CDR3 length: 14 residues. The CDR3 nucleotides read TGTGCCAGCAGCGGCGGGGACAGCTCCTACGAGCAGTACTTC. This sequence encodes CASSGGDSSYEQYF.

Note on this clonotype: An end of the junction differs from the germline gene, which may be a read error. This chain joins TRBV20-1 and TRBJ2-4, with 7 bases that match TRBD1. From germline, CDR1 is DFQATT and CDR2 SNEGSKA (reference sequence). The CDR3 is made up of 12 amino acids. The CDR3 DNA reads TGCAGTACTAGAGGGACAGAAAACATTCAGTACTTC. Translating gives CSTRGTENIQYF.

This sequence joins TRBV18 and TRBJ1-5; no reliable D call. Germline values: CDR1 KGHSH, CDR2 LQKENI. The CDR3 extends over 14 amino acids. Deletions cut 4 bases from V and 1 base from J, with 8 bases between. CDR3 in DNA: TGTGCCAGCTCACTCCAGCGAAGCAATCAGCCCCAGCATTTT. Translating it yields CASSLQRSNQPQHF. The full variable domain, its missing parts supplied by reference TRBV18 and TRBJ1-5, is NAGVMQNPRHLVRRRGQEARLRCSPMKGHSHVYWYRQLPEEGLKFMVYLQKENIIDESGMPKERFSAEFPKEGPSILRIQQVVRGDSAAYFCASSLQRSNQPQHFGDGTRLSIL.

V is TRBV12-3 or TRBV12-4 and J is TRBJ1-1; D might be TRBD1 (6 bases). The CDR3 consists of 14 residues. V was pared by 8 bases and J by 8 bases, with 21 bases between. The DNA for the CDR3 is TGTGCCAGCTCGCCTAGGGGGGGTATTGACGAAGCTTTCTTT. Protein: CASSPRGGIDEAFF.

This rearrangement joins TRBV6-1 to TRBJ1-2; TRBD1 is a possible D gene (5 bases). CDR3 length equals 15 residues. V was pared by 0 bases and J by 0 bases, with 8 bases between. Germline CDR1 reads MNHNS; CDR2 reads SASEGT. CDR3 loop: CASSEAGLANYGYTF. DNA for the CDR3: TGTGCCAGCAGTGAAGCGGGACTAGCTAACTATGGCTACACCTTC.

This clonotype was detected ten times or more. The rearrangement uses TRBV5-1 and TRBJ2-3; tentative D call: TRBD2 (5 bases). Trimming cost V 0 bases and J 2 bases, with 10 bases left between them. Germline-derived CDR1 and CDR2 are SGHRS and YFSETQ. This CDR3 has 15 residues. In DNA, the CDR3 is TGCGCCAGCAGCTTGGATCGGGGTTCCACAGATACGCAGTATTTT. Protein product: CASSLDRGSTDTQYF.

Comments on this clonotype: Possible read error: a much larger clone is one base away. The CDR3 is CASSQECRGPPTDTQYF. The CDR3 DNA is TGTGCCAGCAGCCAAGAATGTAGGGGGCCCCCCACAGATACGCAGTATTTT. V and J are TRBV4-2 and TRBJ2-3, with TRBD1 matching over 7 bases. V was pared by 0 bases and J by 2 bases, with 8 bases of the junction left unmatched. Germline V CDR1 and CDR2: LGHNA, YNFKEQ. CDR3 length: 17 residues.

Remarks on this clonotype: Its ends do not fully match the called genes, so a read error is possible. The chain recombines TRBV27 with TRBJ2-7; the match to TRBD2 covers 7 bases. Looked up from germline, CDR1 is MNHEY and CDR2 is SMNVEV (reference sequence). CDR3 size: 13 residues. CDR3 in DNA: TGTGCCAGCAGTGTATCGGGAGGCCACGAGCAGTACTTC. It is translated as CASSVSGGHEQYF.

The chain joins TRBV3-1 to TRBJ2-3; the match to TRBD2 covers 7 bases. Trimming removed 0 bases from V and 4 bases from J; junction bases left unmatched: 10. The CDR3 totals 17 residues. The germline gives CDR1 LGHDT, CDR2 YNNKEL (reference sequence). The CDR3 is CASSQDPSGDISDTQYF. The CDR3 DNA sequence: TGTGCCAGCAGCCAAGATCCTAGCGGTGATATTTCAGATACGCAGTATTTT.

This clonotype has only a few counts. It may be a read error: a sequence one base away is much more abundant. The chain has TRBV3-1 and TRBJ2-1; D is ambiguous. Germline loops: CDR1 LGHDT, CDR2 YNNKEL (reference sequence). Trimming left V 5 bases short and J 0 bases short, with 8 bases between. CDR3 length: 14 amino acids. CDR3 sequence (DNA): TGTGCCAGCAGCGACGCCAGCTCCTACAATGAGCAGTTCTTC. This encodes CASSDASSYNEQFF.

V and J are TRBV6-5 and TRBJ1-2; TRBD1 might be the D (5 bases). Between the trimmed V and J ends, which lost 8 bases and 4 bases, there was a span of 14 bases. Germline V CDR1 and CDR2: MNHEY, SVGAGI. This CDR3 is built from 13 residues. This CDR3 is CASLHPDSYGYTF. In DNA form, the CDR3 reads TGTGCCAGCCTCCACCCAGACAGCTATGGCTACACCTTC.

V is TRBV27 and J is TRBJ2-7; TRBD1 is a possible D gene (5 bases). Germline values: CDR1 MNHEY, CDR2 SMNVEV (reference sequence). V lost 6 bases and J lost 0, with 9 bases in between. This CDR3 comprises 13 residues. The CDR3 reads CASRGLNSYEQYF. In DNA, the CDR3 is TGTGCCAGCAGGGGGCTCAACTCCTACGAGCAGTACTTC.

This clonotype showed up just a few times. The V call is TRBV5-6, the J call TRBJ2-7; tentatively, D is TRBD1 (6 bases). The CDR3 extends over 15 amino acids. Germline V CDR1 and CDR2: SGHDT, YYEEEE. Between the trimmed V and J ends, which lost 0 bases and 7 bases, there was a span of 17 bases. CDR3 region: CASSLGWTAPGEQYF. The CDR3 nucleotides read TGTGCCAGCAGCTTGGGCTGGACAGCCCCTGGAGAGCAGTACTTC.

V usage is TRBV12-3 or TRBV12-4 and J usage is TRBJ1-4; D is unclear. V was pared by 2 bases and J by 10 bases, with 14 bases between. CDR3 length: 14 residues. The CDR3 here is CASSLTGPNGKLFF. CDR3 nucleotides: TGTGCCAGCAGTTTAACGGGCCCGAACGGAAAACTGTTTTTT.

The V and J genes are TRBV7-2 and TRBJ1-5; 9 nucleotides agree with TRBD1. CDR1 SGHTA and CDR2 FQGNSA come from the germline V gene. The V segment lost 1 base and the J segment 7 bases; nucleotides outside the gene matches: 5. The CDR3 consists of 15 residues. CDR3 protein: CASSLGWTGEQPQHF. CDR3 DNA: TGTGCCAGCAGCTTAGGTTGGACAGGGGAACAGCCCCAGCATTTT.

In its sample, this clonotype was seen a few times. For the CDR3, the DNA is TGCAGCGTTGAAGATCTGGGGGCTGGCTCCTACGAGCAGTACTTC. As protein: CSVEDLGAGSYEQYF. The genes are TRBV29-1 and TRBJ2-7, with D perhaps TRBD1 (6 bases). Trimming cost V 0 bases and J 0 bases, with 12 bases left between them. This CDR3 has 15 amino acids. Germline V gene data show CDR1 as SQVTM and CDR2 as ANQGSEA.